The 16 T cell receptor beta chains below come from one sample, sequenced in a study of CD8 T cells in Susac syndrome (dated by TCRdb to 2018 to 2020). The protocol used for the library was the immunoSEQ multiplex PCR assay. RNA was extracted with the RNeasy kit and 0.5 to 1 ug was reverse transcribed using random hexamers. The public reads were reanalyzed by TCRdb: fastp trimming at Q25, MiXCR alignment, in-frame beta chains only. Rows are combined by CDR3 protein, so each entry shows the most common genes and DNA. The sample includes under 200,000 distinct CDR3 sequences, with around 94% observed a single time. The ten largest clonotypes hold 0.11% to 0.15% of the sample. Sequencing was performed on CD4+ T cells from PBMCs. Receptors were obtained from a human donor in good health.

The genes are TRBV5-1 and TRBJ2-5; 7 positions agree with TRBD2. This CDR3 has 14 residues. Germline CDR1 is SGHRS and CDR2 is YFSETQ. The V segment lost 3 bases and the J segment 5 bases; nucleotides outside the gene matches: 7. Written as DNA, the CDR3 is TGCGCCAGCAGCTGGGCGGGGGACGGGGAGACCCAGTACTTC. Encoded protein: CASSWAGDGETQYF.

This chain connects TRBV29-1 to TRBJ1-2; 8 bases map to TRBD1. The CDR3 is 11 residues long. CDR1 is SQVTM, CDR2 ANQGSEA, per germline. V was clipped by 2 bases and J by 7 bases; unmatched bases: 0. The CDR3 DNA reads TGCAGCGTTGAAACAGGGGGTGGCTACACCTTC. Encoded protein: CSVETGGGYTF.

This clonotype has just a few counts. One junction end does not reproduce the germline sequence, and a read error may be involved. The chain joins TRBV4-1 to TRBJ2-7; D is uncertain. This CDR3 has 12 amino acids. Germline V gene data show CDR1 as MGHRA and CDR2 as YSYEKL. The DNA for the CDR3 is TGTGCCAGCAGCCAAGAAGTCGGCGAGCAGTACTTC. Its translation: CASSQEVGEQYF.

The rearrangement links TRBV29-1 to TRBJ1-3, with 9 bases lining up with TRBD1. Germline trimming cut 4 bases from V and 4 bases from J; bases unmatched to any gene: 2. Germline CDR1 is SQVTM and CDR2 is ANQGSEA. This CDR3 is built from 13 residues. The CDR3 sequence: CSVGQGEGNTIYF. The CDR3 region has the DNA TGCAGCGTTGGACAGGGGGAAGGAAACACCATATATTTT. The full variable domain, in which reference TRBV29-1 and TRBJ1-3 provide the parts outside the CDR3, is SAVISQKPSRDICQRGTSLTIQCQVDSQVTMMFWYRQQPGQSLTLIATANQGSEATYESGFVIDKFPISRPNLTFSTLTVSNMSPEDSSIYLCSVGQGEGNTIYFGEGSWLTVV.

This chain joins TRBV29-1 and TRBJ2-1; no reliable D call. This CDR3 comprises 13 residues. The V end was cut by 6 bases, the J end by 10 bases, with 19 bases between. Germline loops: CDR1 SQVTM, CDR2 ANQGSEA. As DNA, the CDR3 is TGCAGCGTCGAAAGGGCAGCCGAAGTAGAGCAGTTCTTC. Its protein is CSVERAAEVEQFF.

J is TRBJ2-1 and V is TRBV20-1, with 8 bases aligning to TRBD2. Losses at the gene ends were 5 bases for V and 8 bases for J; bases not matched to a gene: 8. The CDR3 sequence is 13 residues long. The germline CDR1 and CDR2 sequences are DFQATT and SNEGSKA (reference sequence). This CDR3 reads CSASRTSSDEQFF. CDR3 in DNA: TGCAGTGCTTCCCGGACTAGCTCGGATGAGCAGTTCTTC.

This clonotype appeared a single time. The rearrangement links TRBV20-1 to TRBJ2-5; 10 nucleotides line up with TRBD2. From germline, CDR1 is DFQATT and CDR2 SNEGSKA (reference sequence). This CDR3 comprises 16 residues. J lost 1 base, V lost 3 bases, and 8 bases had no gene match. DNA of the CDR3: TGCAGTGCTAGGGGGATCGGACTAGCGGCCCAAGAGACCCAGTACTTC. This gives the protein CSARGIGLAAQETQYF.

This sequence joins TRBV28 and TRBJ1-2, with 7 bases matching TRBD1. Trimming cost V 3 bases and J 2 bases; bases outside gene matches: 3. CDR3 length: 14 amino acids. Germline V lookup: CDR1 MDHEN, CDR2 SYDVKM. The CDR3 DNA reads TGTGCCAGCAGTTTCCCGACAGGGAACTATGGCTACACCTTC. Its translation is CASSFPTGNYGYTF.

The rearrangement joins TRBV5-1 to TRBJ2-7; 7 positions agree with TRBD1. Losses at the gene ends were 4 bases for V and 1 base for J; bases not matched to a gene: 8. CDR1 is SGHRS, CDR2 YFSETQ, per germline. The CDR3 consists of 15 residues. The CDR3, as DNA: TGCGCCAGCAGCCCGGAGGTCAGGGGGTCCTACGAGCAGTACTTC. This encodes CASSPEVRGSYEQYF.

This clonotype has a single count. J is TRBJ1-1 and V is TRBV6-2 or TRBV6-3; tentatively, D is TRBD1 (6 bases). The CDR3 is 15 amino acids. V was pared by 2 bases and J by 6 bases, with 16 bases between. Germline CDR1 and CDR2: MNHEY and SVGEGT. CDR3 in DNA: TGTGCCAGCAGTTACCCAGGGGCAGGTATCGCTGAAGCTTTCTTT. Translated, it gives CASSYPGAGIAEAFF.

This rearrangement joins TRBV6-2 or TRBV6-3 to TRBJ2-7, with D possibly being TRBD1 or TRBD2 (5 bases each). The length of the CDR3 is 12 residues. Deletions cut 4 bases from V and 5 bases from J, with 9 bases between. Germline-derived CDR1 and CDR2 are MNHEY and SVGEGT. CDR3 sequence: CASSSRDHEQYF. CDR3 nucleotide sequence: TGTGCCAGCAGTTCCCGGGACCACGAGCAGTACTTC.

The rearrangement links TRBV4-3 to TRBJ1-2; unclear D gene. The length of the CDR3 is 18 residues. Trimming pared 0 bases from V and 0 bases from J, leaving 17 bases between. Germline CDR1 and CDR2: LGHNA and YSLEER. The CDR3, as DNA: TGCGCCAGCAGCCAAGAAGTTGTTGGACGGCGAGCTAACTATGGCTACACCTTC. This gives the protein CASSQEVVGRRANYGYTF.

The chain recombines TRBV11-1 with TRBJ1-2; TRBD1 matches at 7 bases. CDR1 and CDR2 (germline): SGHAT, FQDESV (reference sequence). This CDR3 comprises 15 residues. Trimming removed 5 bases from V and 4 bases from J; junction bases left unmatched: 10. CDR3 amino acids: CASSHDREASYGYTF. The CDR3 nucleotides are TGTGCCAGCAGCCACGACAGGGAAGCGTCCTATGGCTACACCTTC.

V usage is TRBV2 and J usage is TRBJ2-7, with TRBD1 matching over 8 bases. The germline gives CDR1 SNHLY, CDR2 FYNNEI. The CDR3 runs to 15 residues. V shed 1 base and J 5 bases; nucleotides not matched to a gene: 7. The CDR3 loop reads CASSEGPGGIHEQYF. The CDR3 DNA sequence: TGTGCCAGCAGTGAAGGTCCAGGGGGCATTCACGAGCAGTACTTC.

This clonotype was observed a single time. The chain recombines TRBV6-6 with TRBJ2-5; D not certain. The ends were cut back, 5 bases at V and 5 bases at J, with 12 bases in the middle. This CDR3 has 13 residues. Germline V gene sequence: CDR1 MNHNY, CDR2 SVGAGI (reference sequence). Here the CDR3 DNA reads TGTGCCAGCAGTCGTCCAAACGAGGAGACCCAGTACTTC. This gives the protein CASSRPNEETQYF.

CDR3 DNA: TGTGCCAGCGGGGCGGGGGGCCTAAGCTCCTACAATGAGCAGTTCTTC. It yields the protein CASGAGGLSSYNEQFF. The chain recombines TRBV5-6 with TRBJ2-1; 8 nucleotides align to TRBD2. With 7 bases clipped from V and 0 bases from J, the junction kept 9 bases outside the gene matches. This CDR3 spans 16 amino acids. Germline V gene data show CDR1 as SGHDT and CDR2 as YYEEEE.